This entry is about one TCR beta chain. Its target is not known. This record comes from a study of vaccination effects on CD4 cells after COVID-19. The culture ran for roughly ten days, and then CD4+ T cells were isolated. Each participant received a vaccine that was either BNT162b2 or mRNA-1273, given as two doses. Negative nucleocapsid antibody tests before and after vaccination confirmed no previous SARS-CoV-2 infection. This CDR3 is 13 amino acids long. Per the germline V gene, CDR1 is LNHDA and CDR2 is SQIVND (reference sequence). The trim removed 9 bases at V and 4 bases at J, leaving 6 bases unmatched. Whole-study results and caveats: Long after vaccination, the clones induced by infection and by vaccine shrank markedly in size.

Some clones are missing from TCRdb's copy, which holds only in-frame ones; the method was immunoSEQ multiplex PCR. The top ten hold under 2.5% of the sample, which has around 66,000 clones, around 70% seen once. The source material was CD4+ T cells from PBMCs cultured without peptide, sampled after COVID-19 vaccination. The chain combines TRBV19 with TRBJ1-3; 7 nucleotides line up with TRBD1. The sequence was collected from a human donor who received a COVID-19 vaccine. CDR3 DNA: TGTGCCAGCCGACAGGGCCCAGGAAACACCATATATTTT. Residues: CASRQGPGNTIYF.